The 26 T cell receptor beta chains below come from one sample, sequenced in a study of blood T cell repertoires in COVID-19. The protocol was immunoSEQ multiplex PCR, while the TCRdb copy is restricted to in-frame clones and leaves out a portion. This sample carries a few hundred thousand clones, over 85% of them seen once, and the ten largest clones take 1.5% to 2%. Sequencing was carried out using peripheral blood. These receptors were obtained from a woman aged 30 to 39 with COVID-19, enrolled during active disease.

This chain connects TRBV12-2 to TRBJ2-7; the D call in the table, TRBD1, was not verified against the DNA. TRBV12-2 is annotated as a pseudogene. This CDR3 comprises 14 residues. The CDR3 protein is CASRQGQGAYEQYV. The CDR3 DNA sequence: TGTGCAAGTCGCCAGGGACAGGGCGCCTACGAGCAGTACGTC.

The chain uses TRBV2 and TRBJ1-5; 9 bases match TRBD1. Germline assignment: CDR1 SNHLY and CDR2 FYNNEI. The CDR3 has 15 residues. The ends lost 3 bases at V and 2 bases at J; junction bases unmatched: 2. CDR3 sequence reads: CASSERTGGNQPQHF. CDR3 bases: TGTGCCAGCAGTGAGCGGACAGGGGGCAATCAGCCCCAGCATTTT.

V usage is TRBV18 and J usage is TRBJ2-5; 8 bases fit TRBD1. The CDR3 runs to 16 residues. The V segment lost 1 base and the J segment 4 bases; nucleotides outside the gene matches: 8. The germline gives CDR1 KGHSH, CDR2 LQKENI. This chain's CDR3 is CASSPLDRGLGETQYF. Written as DNA, the CDR3 is TGTGCCAGCTCACCACTTGACAGGGGCCTGGGAGAGACCCAGTACTTC. Drawing the rest from reference TRBV18 and TRBJ2-5, the complete variable domain is NAGVMQNPRHLVRRRGQEARLRCSPMKGHSHVYWYRQLPEEGLKFMVYLQKENIIDESGMPKERFSAEFPKEGPSILRIQQVVRGDSAAYFCASSPLDRGLGETQYFGPGTRLLVL.

In this sample, this clone turned up once. The chain combines TRBV28 with TRBJ1-2, with TRBD1 matching over 12 bases. The CDR3 sequence is 15 residues long. Looked up from germline, CDR1 is MDHEN and CDR2 is SYDVKM. J gave up 8 bases and V 1 base, and 5 bases lay outside the gene matches. This chain's CDR3 is CASSLSGTGGGGYTF. The CDR3 DNA is TGTGCCAGCAGTTTATCCGGGACAGGGGGCGGCGGCTACACCTTC.

The rearrangement uses TRBV7-3 and TRBJ1-6, with D tentatively TRBD1 (5 bases). The CDR3 totals 14 residues. V lost 2 bases, J lost 7 bases, and 9 bases lay in between. CDR1 and CDR2 from the germline V gene are SGHTA and FQGTGA. In nucleotides, the CDR3 is TGTGCCAGCAGCTTAGTCCAGGGAAATTCACCCCTCCACTTT. Its translation is CASSLVQGNSPLHF.

The rearrangement uses TRBV2 and TRBJ2-7; 8 nucleotides align to TRBD1. Trimming at V came to 4 bases and at J to 2 bases, leaving 4 bases not matched to a gene. This CDR3 region has 14 residues. From germline, CDR1 is SNHLY and CDR2 FYNNEI. The CDR3, as DNA: TGTGCCAGCAGTGCCGGGACAGGTGCCTACGAGCAGTACTTC. It encodes CASSAGTGAYEQYF.

The rearrangement uses TRBV27 and TRBJ1-5, with D perhaps matching TRBD1 (5 bases). The CDR3 spans 16 residues. Germline CDR1 and CDR2: MNHEY and SMNVEV (reference sequence). Trimming took 1 base from V and 3 from J, leaving 13 bases between them. The CDR3 region is CASSLWAGRNNQPQHF. CDR3 DNA sequence: TGTGCCAGCAGTTTATGGGCAGGGAGGAACAATCAGCCCCAGCATTTT.

The chain combines TRBV2 with TRBJ1-5; 7 bases fit TRBD1. The germline CDR1 and CDR2 sequences are SNHLY and FYNNEI. This CDR3 has 14 amino acids. J lost 5 bases, V lost 4 bases, and 5 bases had no gene match. In nucleotides, the CDR3 is TGTGCCAGCAGTGGACAGGGCTGGGATCAGCCCCAGCATTTT. Translated, it gives CASSGQGWDQPQHF.

The CDR3 bases are TGTGCCAGCAGTTTACAACCCTATGATGGCTACACCTTC. This sequence encodes CASSLQPYDGYTF. The V and J genes are TRBV27 and TRBJ1-2; no definite D call. Germline V gene lookup returns CDR1 MNHEY and CDR2 SMNVEV (reference sequence). Trimming shortened V by 2 bases and J by 6 bases, and 10 bases separated the two germline ends. This CDR3 spans 13 amino acids.

The CDR3: CASRSQGLSTEAFF. CDR3 DNA: TGTGCCAGCAGGTCACAGGGATTAAGCACTGAAGCTTTCTTT. The chain has TRBV3-1 (or the pseudogene TRBV3-2) and TRBJ1-1; D is perhaps TRBD1 (6 bases). This CDR3 spans 14 amino acids. The ends were cut back, 6 bases at V and 4 bases at J, with 15 bases in the middle. In germline, CDR1 is LGHDT, CDR2 YNNKEL (reference sequence).

The CDR3 spells CASSLAGRANEKLFF. DNA for the CDR3: TGTGCCAGCAGCTTAGCGGGGAGGGCTAATGAAAAACTGTTTTTT. The V and J genes are TRBV7-8 and TRBJ1-4; no definite D call. The CDR3 loop spans 15 amino acids. V gave up 0 bases and J gave up 3 bases, with 8 bases separating them. The germline CDR1 and CDR2 sequences are SGHVS and FQNEAQ.

V and J are TRBV6-5 and TRBJ2-1; 7 bases line up with TRBD1. V lost 5 bases, J lost 1 base, and 5 bases stayed unmatched. The length of the CDR3 is 15 residues. The germline CDR1 and CDR2 sequences are MNHEY and SVGAGI. The CDR3 coding sequence is TGTGCCAGCAGTCTACAGGGGTCGTCCTACAATGAGCAGTTCTTC. It encodes CASSLQGSSYNEQFF.

The gene calls are TRBV19 and TRBJ1-5; possibly TRBD1 for D (5 bases). Germline V gives CDR1 LNHDA, CDR2 SQIVND (reference sequence). V lost 9 bases, J lost 0 bases, and 15 bases lay in between. There are 15 residues in the CDR3. The CDR3 DNA follows: TGTGCCAGCAGGGTGACAGTCAATAGCAATCAGCCCCAGCATTTT. Its translation is CASRVTVNSNQPQHF. Together with reference TRBV19 and TRBJ1-5, the CDR3 gives the full variable domain: DGGITQSPKYLFRKEGQNVTLSCEQNLNHDAMYWYRQDPGQGLRLIYYSQIVNDFQKGDIAEGYSVSREKKESFPLTVTSAQKNPTAFYLCASRVTVNSNQPQHFGDGTRLSIL.

The V and J genes are TRBV11-3 and TRBJ2-7; a possible D gene is TRBD2 (5 bases). V was trimmed by 1 base and J by 5 bases, leaving 12 bases between them. The germline V gene has CDR1 SGHNT and CDR2 YENEEA. This CDR3 region has 14 residues. CDR3 in amino acids: CASSLGAPGDEQYF. The DNA for the CDR3 is TGTGCCAGCAGCTTAGGAGCCCCCGGGGACGAGCAGTACTTC. The complete variable domain, with remaining parts taken from reference TRBV11-3 and TRBJ2-7, reads EAGVVQSPRYKIIEKKQPVAFWCNPISGHNTLYWYLQNLGQGPELLIRYENEEAVDDSQLPKDRFSAERLKGVDSTLKIQPAELGDSAVYLCASSLGAPGDEQYFGPGTRLTVT.

V usage is TRBV21-1 and J usage is TRBJ1-5; the table's D call, TRBD1, has no DNA check behind it. TRBV21-1 constitutes a pseudogene. The CDR3 contains 17 residues. The CDR3 sequence is CASSKGPSDRGNQPQHF. The CDR3 nucleotides are TGTGCCAGCAGCAAAGGCCCCTCGGACAGGGGGAATCAGCCCCAGCATTTT.

The genes are TRBV19 and TRBJ2-1; D may be TRBD2 (6 bases). Germline-derived CDR1 and CDR2 are LNHDA and SQIVND (reference sequence). The CDR3 spans 12 residues. V lost 5 bases and J 10 bases, leaving 12 bases between the germline ends. As DNA, the CDR3 is TGTGCCAGTAGTGGGGGGTTTAGGGAGCAGTTCTTC. Residues: CASSGGFREQFF.

This chain connects TRBV7-2 to TRBJ2-3; 9 nucleotides align to TRBD2. The CDR3 totals 15 residues. CDR1 and CDR2 from the germline V gene are SGHTA and FQGNSA. V dropped 5 bases and J dropped 5; count of bases not matched to a gene: 8. CDR3: CASSLGTSLGDTQYF. The CDR3 DNA follows: TGTGCCAGCAGCCTTGGGACTAGCCTGGGAGATACGCAGTATTTT.

This chain joins TRBV6-5 and TRBJ2-3; 7 bases match TRBD2. Trimming took 9 bases from V and 4 from J; bases not matched to a gene: 7. This CDR3 contains 13 residues. From germline, CDR1 is MNHEY and CDR2 SVGAGI. The CDR3 here is CASGLVFSDTQYF. The CDR3 DNA sequence: TGTGCCAGTGGACTAGTTTTTTCAGATACGCAGTATTTT.

This sequence joins TRBV11-3 and TRBJ2-1; 7 positions agree with TRBD2. The CDR3 is made up of 14 amino acids. The V segment lost 2 bases and the J segment 8 bases; nucleotides outside the gene matches: 6. Germline loops: CDR1 SGHNT, CDR2 YENEEA. CDR3 sequence: CASSLRLARDEQFF. CDR3 nucleotides: TGTGCCAGCAGCTTAAGACTAGCTAGAGATGAGCAGTTCTTC.

This chain links TRBV25-1 with TRBJ2-2; 7 nucleotides agree with TRBD1. J was trimmed by 4 bases and V by 4 bases; bases with no gene match: 6. CDR1 is MGHDK and CDR2 is SYGVNS in the germline V gene. The CDR3 runs 15 residues. CDR3 in amino acids: CASSATGRGTGELFF. CDR3 sequence (DNA): TGTGCCAGCAGTGCGACAGGGCGCGGCACCGGGGAGCTGTTTTTT.

This clone was seen just once. The chain recombines TRBV7-9 with TRBJ1-3; tentatively, D is TRBD1 (6 bases). Germline V CDR1 and CDR2: SEHNR, FQNEAQ (reference sequence). The CDR3 has 14 amino acids. The germline V and J ends were trimmed by 2 bases and 1 base, with 6 bases remaining between them. CDR3 loop: CASSLQGSGNTIYF. In nucleotides, the CDR3 is TGTGCCAGCAGCTTACAGGGGTCTGGAAACACCATATATTTT.

This rearrangement joins TRBV9 to TRBJ1-2, with TRBD1 matching 7 bases. Trimming took 3 bases from V and 4 from J; bases not matched to a gene: 6. This CDR3 comprises 14 residues. Germline CDR1 SGDLS, CDR2 YYNGEE. CDR3 residues: CASSDGTDFYGYTF. Here the CDR3 DNA reads TGTGCCAGCAGCGATGGGACAGACTTCTATGGCTACACCTTC.

V is TRBV9 and J is TRBJ2-5; tentatively, D is TRBD2 (6 bases). The CDR3 length is 13 residues. Trimming removed 3 bases at V and 4 bases at J, with 10 bases between. Germline-derived CDR1 and CDR2 are SGDLS and YYNGEE. The CDR3 nucleotides are TGTGCCAGCAGCGAGCCGGGACTAGAGACCCAGTACTTC. Its translation: CASSEPGLETQYF.

This chain links TRBV28 with TRBJ2-7; 11 bases are shared with TRBD2. This CDR3 has 17 residues. J gave up 1 base and V 5 bases, and 10 bases lay outside the gene matches. The V gene's germline CDR1 is MDHEN and CDR2 SYDVKM. The CDR3 DNA follows: TGTGCCAGCAGTAACATCCCCGTAGCGGGGGGGTCCTACGAGCAGTACGTC. Protein: CASSNIPVAGGSYEQYV.

CDR3 residues: CASSTYRTADNYGYTF. Written as DNA, the CDR3 is TGTGCCAGTAGTACTTATCGGACAGCGGATAACTATGGCTACACCTTC. The genes are TRBV19 and TRBJ1-2, with a weak D call TRBD1 (6 bases). The CDR3 covers 16 residues. V was clipped by 4 bases and J by 1 base, with 16 bases between them. Germline assignment: CDR1 LNHDA and CDR2 SQIVND (reference sequence).

This clone was recorded only once. The CDR3 spells CASSSGTGVMEKLFF. CDR3 nucleotide sequence: TGTGCCAGCAGCTCCGGGACAGGAGTTATGGAAAAACTGTTTTTT. The genes are TRBV7-2 and TRBJ1-4; 8 bases match TRBD1. Trimming removed 4 bases from V and 8 bases from J; junction bases left unmatched: 9. The CDR3 has 15 amino acids. Germline values: CDR1 SGHTA, CDR2 FQGNSA.